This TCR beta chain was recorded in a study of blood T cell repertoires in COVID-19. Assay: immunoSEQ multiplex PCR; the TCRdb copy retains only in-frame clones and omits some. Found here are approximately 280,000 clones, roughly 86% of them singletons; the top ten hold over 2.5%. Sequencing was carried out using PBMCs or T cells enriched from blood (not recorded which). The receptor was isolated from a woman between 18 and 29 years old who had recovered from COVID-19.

The CDR3 nucleotides read TGTGCCAGCAGCCGGGGACTCTACGAGCAGTACTTC. Translated: CASSRGLYEQYF. V and J are TRBV14 and TRBJ2-7, with D possibly matching TRBD2 (6 bases). The CDR3 has 12 residues. Germline-derived CDR1 and CDR2 are SGHDN and FVKESK. Deletions cut 4 bases from V and 3 bases from J, with 7 bases between.